This entry describes one T cell receptor beta chain. Its antigen is still unknown. The germline gene is not matched at one end of the junction; a read error may be the cause. The sample is drawn from a study of CD8 T cells in Susac syndrome. Points from the study as a whole: The study's TCR sequencing and HLA analysis drew on a certain number of individuals. That number was acknowledged as relatively small.

Each multiple sclerosis control was a treatment-naive patient with relapsing-remitting disease that was either stable or active. RNA, at roughly 0.5 to 1 ug, was reverse transcribed with random hexamers. TCR beta CDR3 was amplified by immunoSEQ multiplex PCR. This amplification extended across 54 Vbeta and 13 Jbeta segments. TCRdb called the immunoSEQ multiplex PCR reads again in MiXCR, with one record for every CDR3 protein. The data contain about 140,000 distinct CDR3 sequences, 85% to 95% of them singletons. The sequenced material came from CD4+ T cells from PBMCs. The receptor was derived from a human donor with multiple sclerosis.

CDR3 coding DNA: TGTGCTAGCAGCTTACAGGGTCGAACAGATACGCAGTATTTT. Translated: CASSLQGRTDTQYF. V gene TRBV7-7 combines with J gene TRBJ2-3, with D possibly matching TRBD1 (6 bases). CDR1 and CDR2 (germline): SSHAT, FNYEAQ (reference sequence). The CDR3 sequence is 14 residues long.